This TCR beta chain is drawn from a study of blood T cell repertoires in COVID-19. Overall study context: The study drew acute and convalescent COVID-19 samples from the United States, Italy and Spain.

Original data processing: Estimation of nucleated cell counts was performed using reference gene primer amplification. Clones were sequenced by immunoSEQ multiplex PCR, and TCRdb holds only the in-frame ones, with some missing. V, J and clone size are those of that table, while D and trimming were read from the DNA. This sample yields about 190,000 clones, of which roughly 90% are seen a single time; roughly 0.56% belongs to the top ten. From germline, CDR1 is MNHEY and CDR2 SMNVEV (reference sequence). The CDR3 length is 17 residues. With 7 bases removed from V and 6 bases from J, the gap between germline ends came to 27 bases.

The sequencing sample was made of peripheral blood. The rearrangement links TRBV27 to TRBJ1-1; D is perhaps TRBD1 (5 bases). This clonotype was sampled from a man in his forties or fifties with acute or convalescent COVID-19. CDR3 in amino acids: CASNRYVGGGISSEAFF. CDR3 sequence (DNA): TGTGCCAGCAACCGCTATGTCGGGGGGGGTATAAGCTCTGAAGCTTTCTTT.